These 2 T cell receptor beta chains originate from one sample sequenced in a study of T cell responses to AZD1222 COVID-19 vaccine. The protocol was immunoSEQ multiplex PCR, while the TCRdb copy is restricted to in-frame clones and leaves out a portion. The table records roughly 96,000 clones, 85% to 90% of them present only once. The specimen was peripheral blood, collected on day 0 of AZD1222 vaccination. The receptors shown here come from an adult in good health.

This chain connects TRBV19 to TRBJ2-1; maybe TRBD1 (6 bases). V was cut by 7 bases and J by 3 bases, with 16 bases left in between. CDR1 is LNHDA, CDR2 SQIVND, per germline (reference sequence). The CDR3 contains 15 residues. DNA for the CDR3: TGTGCCAGTACCAGTCAGGGGTTTATCTACAATGAGCAGTTCTTC. Its protein product is CASTSQGFIYNEQFF.

The chain joins TRBV15 to TRBJ1-3; no reliable D call. In germline, CDR1 is LNHNV, CDR2 YYDKDF (reference sequence). The CDR3 loop spans 14 amino acids. Trimming cost V 3 bases and J 2 bases, with 8 bases left between them. The CDR3 bases are TGTGCCACCAGCAGTCCCTCCCCTGGAAACACCATATATTTT. As protein: CATSSPSPGNTIYF.